This TCR beta chain came from a study of blood T cell repertoires in COVID-19. The assay was immunoSEQ multiplex PCR, and TCRdb's table has in-frame clones only and misses some. The sample yields 400,000 to 550,000 clones, 87% seen once. Adults between about 18 and 95 years of age took part from under 30 US areas. The sample comprised PBMCs or T cells enriched from blood (not recorded which). This clonotype was sampled from a young woman with acute COVID-19.

The CDR3 reads CASSPLVGANTEAFF. DNA of the CDR3: TGTGCCAGCTCACCACTCGTAGGAGCGAACACTGAAGCTTTCTTT. This chain connects TRBV18 to TRBJ1-1; D unclear. Per the germline V gene, CDR1 is KGHSH and CDR2 is LQKENI. The CDR3 contains 15 residues. V lost 1 base, J lost 1 base, and 10 bases lay in between.